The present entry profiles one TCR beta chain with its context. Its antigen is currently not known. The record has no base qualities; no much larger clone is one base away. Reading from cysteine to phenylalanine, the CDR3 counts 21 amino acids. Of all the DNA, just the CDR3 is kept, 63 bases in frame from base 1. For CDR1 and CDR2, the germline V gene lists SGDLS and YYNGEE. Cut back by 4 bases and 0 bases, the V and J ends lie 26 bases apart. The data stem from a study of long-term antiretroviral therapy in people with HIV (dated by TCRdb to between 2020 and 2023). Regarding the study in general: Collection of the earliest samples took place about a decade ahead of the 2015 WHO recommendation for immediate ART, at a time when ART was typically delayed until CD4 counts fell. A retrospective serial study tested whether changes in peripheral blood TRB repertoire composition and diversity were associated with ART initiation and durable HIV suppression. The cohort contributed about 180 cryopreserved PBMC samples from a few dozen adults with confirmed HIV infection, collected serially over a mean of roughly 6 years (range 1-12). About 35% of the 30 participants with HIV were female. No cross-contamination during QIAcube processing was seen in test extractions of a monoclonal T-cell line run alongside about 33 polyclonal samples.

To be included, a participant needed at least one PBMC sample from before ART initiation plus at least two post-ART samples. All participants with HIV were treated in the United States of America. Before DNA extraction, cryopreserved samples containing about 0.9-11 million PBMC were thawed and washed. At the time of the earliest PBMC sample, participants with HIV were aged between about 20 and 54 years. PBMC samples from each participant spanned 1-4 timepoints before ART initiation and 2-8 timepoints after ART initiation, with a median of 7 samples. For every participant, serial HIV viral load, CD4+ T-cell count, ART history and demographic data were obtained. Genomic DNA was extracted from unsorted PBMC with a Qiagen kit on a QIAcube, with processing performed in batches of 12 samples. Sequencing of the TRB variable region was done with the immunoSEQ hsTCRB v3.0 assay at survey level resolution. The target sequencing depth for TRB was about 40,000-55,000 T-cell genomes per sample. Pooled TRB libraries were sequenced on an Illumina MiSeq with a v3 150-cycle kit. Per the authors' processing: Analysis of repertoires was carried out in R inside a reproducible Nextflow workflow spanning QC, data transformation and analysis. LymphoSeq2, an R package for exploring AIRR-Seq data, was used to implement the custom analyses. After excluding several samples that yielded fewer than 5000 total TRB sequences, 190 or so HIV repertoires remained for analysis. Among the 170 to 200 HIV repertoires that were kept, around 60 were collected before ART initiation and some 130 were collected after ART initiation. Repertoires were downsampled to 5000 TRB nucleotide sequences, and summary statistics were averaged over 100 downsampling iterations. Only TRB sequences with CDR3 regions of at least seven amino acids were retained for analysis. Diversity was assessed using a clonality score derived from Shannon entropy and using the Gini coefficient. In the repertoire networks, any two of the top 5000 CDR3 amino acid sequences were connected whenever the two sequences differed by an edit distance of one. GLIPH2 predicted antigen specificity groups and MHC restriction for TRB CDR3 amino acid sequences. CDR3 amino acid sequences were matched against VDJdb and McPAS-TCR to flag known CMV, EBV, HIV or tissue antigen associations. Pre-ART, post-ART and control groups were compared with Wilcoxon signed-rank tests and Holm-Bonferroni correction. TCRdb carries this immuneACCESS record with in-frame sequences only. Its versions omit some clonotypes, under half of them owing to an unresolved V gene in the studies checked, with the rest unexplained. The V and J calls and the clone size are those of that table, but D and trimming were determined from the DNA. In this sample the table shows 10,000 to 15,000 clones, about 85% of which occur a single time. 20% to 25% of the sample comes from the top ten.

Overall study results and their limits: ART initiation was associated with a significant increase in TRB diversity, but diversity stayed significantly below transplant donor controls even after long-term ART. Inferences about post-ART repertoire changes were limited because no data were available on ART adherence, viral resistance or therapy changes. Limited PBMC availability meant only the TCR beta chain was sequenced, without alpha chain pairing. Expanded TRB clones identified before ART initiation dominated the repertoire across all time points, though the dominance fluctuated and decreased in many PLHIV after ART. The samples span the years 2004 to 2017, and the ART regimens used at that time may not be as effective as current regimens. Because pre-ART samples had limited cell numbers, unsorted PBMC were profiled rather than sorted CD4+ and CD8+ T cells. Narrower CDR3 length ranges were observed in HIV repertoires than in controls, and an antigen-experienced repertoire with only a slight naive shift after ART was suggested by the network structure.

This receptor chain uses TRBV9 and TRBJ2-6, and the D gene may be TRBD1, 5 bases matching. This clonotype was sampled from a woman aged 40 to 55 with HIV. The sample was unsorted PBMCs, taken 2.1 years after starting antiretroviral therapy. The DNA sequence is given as TGTGCCAGCAGCCCGCGCCCAGTTTTCAGGGATACGGGCTCTGGGGCCAACGTCCTGACTTTC. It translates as CASSPRPVFRDTGSGANVLTF.